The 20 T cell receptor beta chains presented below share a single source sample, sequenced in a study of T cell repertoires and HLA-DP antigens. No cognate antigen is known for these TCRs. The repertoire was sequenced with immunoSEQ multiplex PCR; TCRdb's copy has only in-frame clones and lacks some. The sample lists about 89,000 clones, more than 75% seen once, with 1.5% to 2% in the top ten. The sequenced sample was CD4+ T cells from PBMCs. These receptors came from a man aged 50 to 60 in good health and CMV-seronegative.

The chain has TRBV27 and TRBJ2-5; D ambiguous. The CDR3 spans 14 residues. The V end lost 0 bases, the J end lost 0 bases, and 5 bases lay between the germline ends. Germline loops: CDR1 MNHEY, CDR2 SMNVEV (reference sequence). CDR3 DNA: TGTGCCAGCAGTTTATCGGGGTACCAAGAGACCCAGTACTTC. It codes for CASSLSGYQETQYF.

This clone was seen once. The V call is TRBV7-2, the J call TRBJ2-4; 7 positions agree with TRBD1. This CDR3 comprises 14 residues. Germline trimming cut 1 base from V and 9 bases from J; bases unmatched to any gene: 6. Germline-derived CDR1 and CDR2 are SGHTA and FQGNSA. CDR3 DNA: TGTGCCAGCAGCTTAGACAGGGGAAAGGGCATTCAGTACTTC. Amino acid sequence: CASSLDRGKGIQYF.

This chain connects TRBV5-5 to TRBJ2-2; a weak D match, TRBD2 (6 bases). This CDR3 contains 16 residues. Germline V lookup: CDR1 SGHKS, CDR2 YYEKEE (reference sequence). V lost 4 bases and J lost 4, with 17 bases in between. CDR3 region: CASSKPDGGRTGELFF. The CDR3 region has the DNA TGTGCCAGCAGCAAACCGGACGGAGGGCGCACCGGGGAGCTGTTTTTT.

The CDR3 nucleotides are TGTGCCAGCTCATCCCGGGACACTTCCTACGAGCAGTACTTC. Translating it yields CASSSRDTSYEQYF. The chain is built from TRBV18 and TRBJ2-7, with D possibly being TRBD1 (6 bases). The CDR3 has 14 residues. Trimming took off 5 bases at V and 1 base at J, with 12 bases between the two ends. Germline-derived CDR1 and CDR2 are KGHSH and LQKENI.

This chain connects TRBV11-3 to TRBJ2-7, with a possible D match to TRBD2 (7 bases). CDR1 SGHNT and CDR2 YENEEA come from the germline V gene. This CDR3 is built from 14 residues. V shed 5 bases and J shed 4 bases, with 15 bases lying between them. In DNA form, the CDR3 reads TGTGCCAGCAGCCCCCTCGAGGGGGGGTACGAGCAGTACTTC. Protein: CASSPLEGGYEQYF.

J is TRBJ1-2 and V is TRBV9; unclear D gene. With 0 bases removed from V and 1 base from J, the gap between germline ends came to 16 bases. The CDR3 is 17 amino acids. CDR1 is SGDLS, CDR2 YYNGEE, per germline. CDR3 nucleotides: TGTGCCAGCAGCGTAGGATTACTGGACGGCAATAACTATGGCTACACCTTC. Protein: CASSVGLLDGNNYGYTF.

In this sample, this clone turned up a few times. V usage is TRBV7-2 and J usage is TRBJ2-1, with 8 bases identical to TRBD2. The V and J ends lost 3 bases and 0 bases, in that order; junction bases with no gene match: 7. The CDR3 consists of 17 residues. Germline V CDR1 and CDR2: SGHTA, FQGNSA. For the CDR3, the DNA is TGTGCCAGCAGCTTGTATGGCGGGAGGAACTCCTACAATGAGCAGTTCTTC. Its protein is CASSLYGGRNSYNEQFF.

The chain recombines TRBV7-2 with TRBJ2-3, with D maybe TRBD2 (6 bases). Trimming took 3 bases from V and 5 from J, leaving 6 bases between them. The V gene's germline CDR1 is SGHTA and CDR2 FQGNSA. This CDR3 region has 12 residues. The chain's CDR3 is CASSFGGDTQYF. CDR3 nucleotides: TGTGCCAGCAGCTTCGGGGGAGATACGCAGTATTTT.

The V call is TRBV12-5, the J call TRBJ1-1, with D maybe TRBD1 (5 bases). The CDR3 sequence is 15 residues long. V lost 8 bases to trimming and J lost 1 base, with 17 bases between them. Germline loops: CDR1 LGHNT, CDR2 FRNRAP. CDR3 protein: CASTRGSIENTEAFF. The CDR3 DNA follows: TGTGCTAGTACAAGGGGATCGATTGAGAACACTGAAGCTTTCTTT. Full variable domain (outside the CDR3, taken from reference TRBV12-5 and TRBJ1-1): DARVTQTPRHKVTEMGQEVTMRCQPILGHNTVFWYRQTMMQGLELLAYFRNRAPLDDSGMPKDRFSAEMPDATLATLKIQPSEPRDSAVYFCASTRGSIENTEAFFGQGTRLTVV.

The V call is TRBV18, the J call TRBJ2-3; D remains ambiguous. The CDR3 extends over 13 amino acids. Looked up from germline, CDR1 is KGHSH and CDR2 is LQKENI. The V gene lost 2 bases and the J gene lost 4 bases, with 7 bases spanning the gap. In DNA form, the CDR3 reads TGTGCCAGCTCACCAGGGGTCGCAGATACGCAGTATTTT. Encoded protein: CASSPGVADTQYF.

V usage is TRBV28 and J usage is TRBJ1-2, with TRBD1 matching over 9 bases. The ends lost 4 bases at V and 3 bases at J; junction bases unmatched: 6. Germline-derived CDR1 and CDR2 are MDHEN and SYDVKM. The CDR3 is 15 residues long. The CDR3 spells CASSSGDRAHYGYTF. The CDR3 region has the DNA TGTGCCAGCAGTTCGGGGGACAGGGCCCACTATGGCTACACCTTC.

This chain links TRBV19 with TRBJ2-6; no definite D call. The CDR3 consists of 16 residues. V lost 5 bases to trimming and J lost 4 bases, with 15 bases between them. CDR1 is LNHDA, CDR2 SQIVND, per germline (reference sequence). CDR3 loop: CASSRWVGSGANVLTF. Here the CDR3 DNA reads TGTGCCAGTAGTCGCTGGGTGGGTTCAGGGGCCAACGTCCTGACTTTC.

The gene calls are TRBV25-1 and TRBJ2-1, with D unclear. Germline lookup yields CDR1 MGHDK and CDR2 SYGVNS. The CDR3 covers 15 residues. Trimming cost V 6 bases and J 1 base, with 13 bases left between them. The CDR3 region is CASSARVGSYNEQFF. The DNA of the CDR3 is TGTGCCAGCAGCGCTAGGGTTGGGTCCTACAATGAGCAGTTCTTC.

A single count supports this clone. This CDR3 is CASSLGQKEQYF. CDR3 nucleotides: TGTGCCAGCAGTTTAGGGCAGAAGGAGCAGTACTTC. The chain carries TRBV27 and TRBJ2-7; D is undetermined. Germline V gene lookup returns CDR1 MNHEY and CDR2 SMNVEV (reference sequence). Trimming shortened V by 2 bases and J by 7 bases, and 9 bases separated the two germline ends. The CDR3 is 12 residues long.

This CDR3 is CASSIDLAAVNNEQFF. CDR3 DNA sequence: TGTGCCAGCTCAATCGATCTAGCGGCAGTAAACAATGAGCAGTTCTTC. The genes are TRBV18 and TRBJ2-1; 7 bases line up with TRBD2. Germline V gene lookup returns CDR1 KGHSH and CDR2 LQKENI. The V segment lost 5 bases and the J segment 5 bases; nucleotides outside the gene matches: 12. The CDR3 loop spans 16 amino acids.

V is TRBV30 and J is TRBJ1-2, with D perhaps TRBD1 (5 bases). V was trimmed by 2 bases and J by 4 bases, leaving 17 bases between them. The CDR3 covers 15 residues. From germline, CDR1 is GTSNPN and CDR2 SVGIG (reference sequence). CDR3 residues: CAWSLSRQGLYGYTF. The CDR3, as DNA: TGTGCCTGGAGTTTGTCCCGTCAGGGCCTCTATGGCTACACCTTC.

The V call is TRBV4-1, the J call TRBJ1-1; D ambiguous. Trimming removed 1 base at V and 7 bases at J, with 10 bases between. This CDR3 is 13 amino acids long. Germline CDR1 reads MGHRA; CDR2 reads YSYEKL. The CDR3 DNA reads TGCGCCAGCAGCCAAGTAGGTGGGCTTGAAGCTTTCTTT. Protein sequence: CASSQVGGLEAFF.

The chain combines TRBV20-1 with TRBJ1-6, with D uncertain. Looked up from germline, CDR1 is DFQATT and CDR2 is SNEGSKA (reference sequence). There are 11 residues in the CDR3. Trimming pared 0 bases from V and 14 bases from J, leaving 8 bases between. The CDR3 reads CSARDGSALHF. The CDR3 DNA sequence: TGCAGTGCTAGAGACGGTTCGGCCCTCCACTTT.

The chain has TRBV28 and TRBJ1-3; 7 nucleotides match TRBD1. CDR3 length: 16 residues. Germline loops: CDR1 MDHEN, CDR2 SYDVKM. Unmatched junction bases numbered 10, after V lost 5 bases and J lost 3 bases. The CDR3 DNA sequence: TGTGCCAGCAGTCAGGGATGGCAGGGGGATGGAAACACCATATATTTT. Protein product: CASSQGWQGDGNTIYF.

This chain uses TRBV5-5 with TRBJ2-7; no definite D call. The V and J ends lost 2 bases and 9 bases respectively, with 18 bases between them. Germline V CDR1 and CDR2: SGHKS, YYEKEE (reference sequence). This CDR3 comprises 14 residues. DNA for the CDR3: TGTGCCAGCAGCTTACCCTCGGCGGCAGAAAGGCAGTACTTC. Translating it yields CASSLPSAAERQYF.